These 11 T cell receptor beta chains came from one sample sequenced in a study of T cell repertoires in cytomegalovirus infection. The antigens of these receptors remain unknown. TCRdb itself ran the reads through MiXCR, one entry per CDR3 protein. The table includes around 800,000 distinct CDR3 sequences, roughly 33% detected once. The sequencing here drew on cultured CD8+ T cells from PBMCs, taken from culture after CMV antigen stimulation. The source is a human donor in good health (CMV status not recorded). Some clones in this sample may be carry-over from other donors' samples.

This clonotype was recorded a few times. This chain links TRBV3-1 with TRBJ2-1; D is undetermined. V was pared by 4 bases and J by 8 bases, with 12 bases between. The CDR3 consists of 13 residues. Germline V gene sequence: CDR1 LGHDT, CDR2 YNNKEL (reference sequence). The CDR3 DNA sequence: TGTGCCAGCAGCCCCATACCCCGCTATGAGCAGTTCTTC. The encoded protein is CASSPIPRYEQFF.

The rearrangement links TRBV7-9 to TRBJ1-1; D gene unclear. The germline CDR1 and CDR2 sequences are SEHNR and FQNEAQ (reference sequence). Trimming pared 6 bases from V and 5 bases from J, leaving 10 bases between. The length of the CDR3 is 12 residues. The CDR3 loop reads CASRLGWTEAFF. The CDR3, as DNA: TGTGCCAGCAGACTTGGCTGGACTGAAGCTTTCTTT.

In its sample, this clonotype was seen a few times. Written as DNA, the CDR3 is TGTGCCAGCAGTGAGGCGCCGGGAGCCTACGAGCAGTACGTC. This translates into CASSEAPGAYEQYV. V is TRBV2 and J is TRBJ2-7; a possible D gene is TRBD2 (6 bases). Trimming took 3 bases from V and 2 from J, leaving 11 bases between them. Germline V lookup: CDR1 SNHLY, CDR2 FYNNEI. This CDR3 region has 14 residues.

This clonotype was recorded only once. A single base separates this from a much larger clone, so it may be a read error. This chain uses TRBV7-6 with TRBJ2-5; D may be TRBD1 (5 bases). The length of the CDR3 is 15 residues. Looked up from germline, CDR1 is SGHVS and CDR2 is FNYEAQ. The CDR3 is CASSSTPTDQETKYF. The CDR3 region has the DNA TGTGCCAGCAGCTCCACTCCGACAGACCAAGAGACCAAGTACTTC.

Remarks on this clonotype: A read error may explain this, as a much larger clone is one base away. The chain recombines TRBV19 with TRBJ2-1, with 8 bases fitting TRBD1. CDR3 size: 16 residues. The J segment lost 2 bases and the V segment lost 8 bases, leaving 11 bases of the junction unmatched. CDR1 and CDR2 (germline): LNHDA, SQIVND (reference sequence). The CDR3: CASASHDRGAYNEQFF. The CDR3, as DNA: TGTGCCAGTGCCTCGCACGACAGGGGAGCCTACAATGAGCAGTTCTTC.

The genes are TRBV10-3 and TRBJ2-6; a possible D gene is TRBD1 (6 bases). This CDR3 region has 17 residues. The V and J ends lost 1 base and 0 bases respectively, with 10 bases between them. Germline-derived CDR1 and CDR2 are ENHRY and SYGVKD. The CDR3 DNA is TGTGCCATCAGTGAGTGGGACAAAATCTCTGGGGCCAACGTCCTGACTTTC. This sequence encodes CAISEWDKISGANVLTF.

This clonotype was counted only a few times. V is TRBV6-5 and J is TRBJ1-1; D is undetermined. V was pared by 10 bases and J by 1 base, with 13 bases between. Germline V gives CDR1 MNHEY, CDR2 SVGAGI. This CDR3 has 13 amino acids. Here the CDR3 reads CATATDSNTEAFF. The DNA of the CDR3 is TGTGCCACCGCAACGGACTCGAACACTGAAGCTTTCTTT.

The rearrangement uses TRBV12-3 or TRBV12-4 and TRBJ2-5; D uncertain. This CDR3 contains 13 residues. Between the trimmed V and J ends, which lost 6 bases and 5 bases, there was a span of 13 bases. The CDR3 DNA follows: TGTGCCAGCAGCTTTCGGATCTGGGAGACCCAGTACTTC. Its translation is CASSFRIWETQYF.

The count of this clonotype is one. The V call is TRBV5-1, the J call TRBJ2-1; TRBD2 matches 11 bases. The CDR3 is 17 residues long. Germline V lookup: CDR1 SGHRS, CDR2 YFSETQ. The junction had 5 bases not matched to a gene; V was cut back by 1 base and J by 2 bases. The CDR3 coding sequence is TGCGCCAGCAGCTTGATTGCTAGCGGGGGGACCTACAATGAGCAGTTCTTC. It encodes CASSLIASGGTYNEQFF.

This clonotype has just a few counts. The V call is TRBV12-3 or TRBV12-4, the J call TRBJ2-1, with TRBD2 identical over 10 bases. The CDR3 is 16 residues long. Germline trimming cut 1 base from V and 8 bases from J; bases unmatched to any gene: 8. The CDR3: CASSLGPSGGLDEQFF. The CDR3 DNA sequence: TGTGCCAGCAGTTTAGGGCCTAGCGGGGGCCTGGATGAGCAGTTCTTC.

Remarks on this clonotype: A read error may explain this, as a much larger clone is one base away. The chain recombines TRBV7-9 with TRBJ2-7, with D maybe TRBD2 (5 bases). Trimming removed 4 bases at V and 5 bases at J, with 18 bases between. The CDR3 sequence is 15 residues long. Germline CDR1 SEHNR, CDR2 FQNEAQ (reference sequence). CDR3: CASSSELEQPNEQYF. DNA of the CDR3: TGTGCCAGCAGCTCCGAACTAGAACAGCCCAACGAGCAGTACTTC.